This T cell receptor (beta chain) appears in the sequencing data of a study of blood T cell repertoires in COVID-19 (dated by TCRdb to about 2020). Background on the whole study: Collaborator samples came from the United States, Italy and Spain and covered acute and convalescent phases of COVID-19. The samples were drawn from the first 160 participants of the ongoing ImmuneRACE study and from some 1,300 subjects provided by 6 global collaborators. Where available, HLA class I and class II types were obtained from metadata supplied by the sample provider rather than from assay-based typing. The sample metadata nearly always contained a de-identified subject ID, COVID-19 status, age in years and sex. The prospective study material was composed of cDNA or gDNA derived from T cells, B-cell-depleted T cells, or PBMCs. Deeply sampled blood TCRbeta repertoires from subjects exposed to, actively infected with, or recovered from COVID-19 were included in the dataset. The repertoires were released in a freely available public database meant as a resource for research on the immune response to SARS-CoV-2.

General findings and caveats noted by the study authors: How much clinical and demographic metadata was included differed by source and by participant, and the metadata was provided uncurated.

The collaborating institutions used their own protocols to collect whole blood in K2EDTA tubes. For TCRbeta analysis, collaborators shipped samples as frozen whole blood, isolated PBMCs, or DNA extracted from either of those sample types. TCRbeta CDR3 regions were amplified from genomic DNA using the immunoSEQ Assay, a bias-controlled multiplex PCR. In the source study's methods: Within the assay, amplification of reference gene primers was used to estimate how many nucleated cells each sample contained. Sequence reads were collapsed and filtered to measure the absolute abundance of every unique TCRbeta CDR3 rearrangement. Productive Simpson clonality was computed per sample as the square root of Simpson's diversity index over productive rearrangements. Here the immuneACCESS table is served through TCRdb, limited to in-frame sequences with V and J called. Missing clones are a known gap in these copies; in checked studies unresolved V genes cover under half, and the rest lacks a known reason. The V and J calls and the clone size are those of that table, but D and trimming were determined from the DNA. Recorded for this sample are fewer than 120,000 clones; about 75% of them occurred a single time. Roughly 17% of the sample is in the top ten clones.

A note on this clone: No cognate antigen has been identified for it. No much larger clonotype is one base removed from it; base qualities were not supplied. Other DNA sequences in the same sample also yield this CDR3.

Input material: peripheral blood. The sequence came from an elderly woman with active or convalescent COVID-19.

The encoded CDR3 is CASSRQGSYEQYF. The DNA sequence is TGTGCCAGTAGTCGGCAGGGGTCCTACGAGCAGTACTTC. The sequence links TRBV19 to TRBJ2-7; TRBD1 could be the D gene, as 6 bases match. The CDR3 goes from the cysteine to the phenylalanine over 13 residues. Only CDR3 DNA is held: 39 bases, read in frame from base 1. The germline V gene (reference sequence) provides CDR1 LNHDA and CDR2 SQIVND. V is reduced by 5 bases and J by 1 base, leaving a spacing of 9 bases between them.